The rows below give T cell receptor beta chains drawn from one sample of a study of tissue T cells after allogeneic stem cell transplantation. Clones were read by immunoSEQ multiplex PCR, and TCRdb kept only the in-frame ones, dropping some. The sample holds about a thousand clones; about 86% are singletons and the top ten take roughly a fifth. The sample here was spleen tissue, taken at autopsy. These receptors were collected from a female patient between 18 and 55 years old with steroid-refractory graft-versus-host disease after an allogeneic stem cell transplant. The graft donor may account for some of the T cells. Each CDR3 is given with its conserved first and last residue. The D gene is left open where the match is weak. Size is omitted from some rows. Given values are once, few, many or a class for expanded clones.

v_gene	d_gene	abundance	j_gene	CDR3aa	CDR3nt
TRBV7-9	-	once	TRBJ2-2	CASRRQAESTGELFF	TGTGCCAGCAGGCGGCAAGCGGAGAGCACCGGGGAGCTGTTTTTT
TRBV4-1	-	once	TRBJ1-5	CASSPEWESNQPQHF	TGCGCCAGCAGCCCAGAGTGGGAGAGCAATCAGCCCCAGCATTTT
TRBV6-1	-	-	TRBJ1-2	CASSDESGRKRGYTF	TGTGCCAGCAGTGATGAATCAGGGAGAAAGCGTGGCTACACCTTC
TRBV5-1	TRBD1	-	TRBJ2-7	CASSLAVDRGGYEQYF	TGCGCCAGCAGCTTGGCGGTTGACAGGGGAGGCTACGAGCAGTACTTC
TRBV7-9	TRBD2	-	TRBJ2-3	CASSLGLAGGITDTQYF	TGTGCCAGCAGCCTGGGACTAGCGGGGGGGATCACAGATACGCAGTATTTT
TRBV27	-	-	TRBJ2-7	CASSASGTHYEQYF	TGTGCCAGCAGTGCGTCCGGGACACACTACGAGCAGTACTTC
TRBV5-6	-	-	TRBJ1-5	CASSFGRISVSNQPQHF	TGTGCCAGCAGCTTCGGACGGATTTCCGTTAGCAATCAGCCCCAGCATTTT
TRBV14	TRBD1	-	TRBJ1-1	CASSQGQGSTEAFF	TGTGCCAGCAGCCAGGGACAGGGGTCCACTGAAGCTTTCTTT
TRBV12-3/TRBV12-4	-	-	TRBJ2-2	CASILTGELFF	TGTGCCAGCATCCTCACCGGGGAGCTGTTTTTT
TRBV14	-	-	TRBJ1-5	CASSQDPGQPQHF	TGTGCCAGCAGCCAAGATCCCGGACAGCCCCAGCATTTT
TRBV5-1	-	-	TRBJ1-4	CASRQGRATNEKLFF	TGCGCCAGCAGACAAGGACGGGCAACTAATGAAAAACTGTTTTTT
TRBV9	TRBD2	once	TRBJ2-7	CASSVAASGGYEQYF	TGTGCCAGCAGCGTAGCAGCTAGCGGGGGGTACGAGCAGTACTTC
TRBV7-3	-	once	TRBJ1-5	CASSLQYSNQPQHF	TGTGCCAGCAGCTTACAGTATAGCAATCAGCCCCAGCATTTT
TRBV29-1	-	-	TRBJ2-3	CSVASESTDTQYF	TGCAGCGTTGCTAGCGAAAGCACAGATACGCAGTATTTT
TRBV5-1	-	-	TRBJ2-5	CASSSLAPETQYF	TGCGCCAGCAGCTCCCTAGCCCCAGAGACCCAGTACTTC
TRBV27	-	-	TRBJ2-3	CASSLEHYTDTQYF	TGTGCCAGCAGTTTAGAGCACTACACAGATACGCAGTATTTT